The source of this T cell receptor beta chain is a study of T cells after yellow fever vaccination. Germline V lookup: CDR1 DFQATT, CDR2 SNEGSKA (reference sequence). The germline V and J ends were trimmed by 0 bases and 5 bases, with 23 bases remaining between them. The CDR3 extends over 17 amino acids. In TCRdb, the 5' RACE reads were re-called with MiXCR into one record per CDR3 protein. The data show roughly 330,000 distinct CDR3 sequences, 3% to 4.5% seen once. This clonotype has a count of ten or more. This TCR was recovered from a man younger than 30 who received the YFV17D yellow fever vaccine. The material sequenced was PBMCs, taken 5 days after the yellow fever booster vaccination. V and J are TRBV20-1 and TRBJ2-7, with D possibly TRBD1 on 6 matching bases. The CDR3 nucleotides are TGCAGTGCTAGAGATTCCGCAGGGGCACTAAGAATCCACGAGCAGTACTTC. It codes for CSARDSAGALRIHEQYF.